The text below deals with one T cell receptor (beta chain). Its specificity is not known. The data were produced by immunoSEQ multiplex PCR, yet TCRdb's version contains in-frame clones alone and is incomplete. The sample holds roughly 240,000 clones, 88% seen once. This sample was taken from a study of Ad26.COV2.S vaccination and SARS-CoV-2 variants. Study information: In the study, Ad26.COV2.S was injected intramuscularly once, or twice 56 days apart. Study-level points and caveats: Once vaccination had occurred, spike-specific CD8+ and CD4+ T cell responses reportedly showed substantial breadth. The TCR-based breadth and depth measures might underestimate overall T cell responses.

Documented treatment: roughly 19 received Ad26.COV2.S at low or high dose, single or two shots; a few received placebo; per-sample allocation not given. Collection of the samples took place on day 63 after the first injection of vaccine or placebo. An adult of 18-55 years in Boston served as donor. V was clipped by 3 bases and J by 1 base, with 11 bases between them. Germline V lookup: CDR1 MNHNS, CDR2 SASEGT. CDR3 length: 15 amino acids. This receptor was taken from a person between 18 and 65 years old who received the Ad26.COV2.S COVID-19 vaccine or a placebo. The rearrangement joins TRBV6-1 to TRBJ2-3, with a weak D call TRBD2 (6 bases). The sample here was peripheral blood, taken in a trial of Ad26.COV2.S vaccine versus placebo. CDR3 sequence (DNA): TGTGCCAGCAGTGAGAGACTAGGAGGCACAGATACGCAGTATTTT. Translated, it gives CASSERLGGTDTQYF.